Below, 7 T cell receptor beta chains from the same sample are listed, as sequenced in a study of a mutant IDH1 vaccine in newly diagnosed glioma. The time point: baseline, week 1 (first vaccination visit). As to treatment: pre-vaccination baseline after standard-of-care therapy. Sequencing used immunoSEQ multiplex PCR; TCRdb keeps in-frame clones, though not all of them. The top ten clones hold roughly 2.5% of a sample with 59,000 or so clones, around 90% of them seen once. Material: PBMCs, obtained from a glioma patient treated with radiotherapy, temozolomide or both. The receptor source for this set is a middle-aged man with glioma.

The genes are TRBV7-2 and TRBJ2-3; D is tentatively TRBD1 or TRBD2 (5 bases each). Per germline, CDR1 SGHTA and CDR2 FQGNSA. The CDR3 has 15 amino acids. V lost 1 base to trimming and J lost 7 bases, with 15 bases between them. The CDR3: CASSLGSRGQYTQYF. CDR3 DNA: TGTGCCAGCAGCTTAGGATCCCGGGGCCAATATACGCAGTATTTT.

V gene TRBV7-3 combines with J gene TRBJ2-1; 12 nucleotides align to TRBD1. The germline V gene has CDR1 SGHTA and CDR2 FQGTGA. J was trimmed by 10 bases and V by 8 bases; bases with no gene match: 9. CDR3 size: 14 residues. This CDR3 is CASSRDRGHREQFF. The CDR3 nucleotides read TGTGCCAGCTCCCGGGACAGGGGGCATCGGGAGCAGTTCTTC.

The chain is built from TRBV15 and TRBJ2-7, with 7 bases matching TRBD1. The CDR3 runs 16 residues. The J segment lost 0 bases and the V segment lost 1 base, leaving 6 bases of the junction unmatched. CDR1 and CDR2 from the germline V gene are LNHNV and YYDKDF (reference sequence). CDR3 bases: TGTGCCACCAGCAGAGGTGGGACAGTGACCTCCTACGAGCAGTACTTC. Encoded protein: CATSRGGTVTSYEQYF. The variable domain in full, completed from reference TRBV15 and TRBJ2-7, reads DAMVIQNPRYQVTQFGKPVTLSCSQTLNHNVMYWYQQKSSQAPKLLFHYYDKDFNNEADTPDNFQSRRPNTSFCFLDIRSPGLGDTAMYLCATSRGGTVTSYEQYFGPGTRLTVT.

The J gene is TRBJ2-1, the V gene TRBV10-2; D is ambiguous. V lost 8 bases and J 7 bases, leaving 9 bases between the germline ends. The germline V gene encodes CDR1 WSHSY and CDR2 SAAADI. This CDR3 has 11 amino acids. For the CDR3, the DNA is TGCGCCAGCTCCCCGGTTAATGAGCAGTTCTTC. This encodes CASSPVNEQFF.

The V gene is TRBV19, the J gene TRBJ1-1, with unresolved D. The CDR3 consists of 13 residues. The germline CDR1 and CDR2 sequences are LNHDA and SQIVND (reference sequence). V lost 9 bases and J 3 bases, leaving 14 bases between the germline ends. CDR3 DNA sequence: TGTGCCAGCAGCGACGCACGAGACACTGAAGCTTTCTTT. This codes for CASSDARDTEAFF.

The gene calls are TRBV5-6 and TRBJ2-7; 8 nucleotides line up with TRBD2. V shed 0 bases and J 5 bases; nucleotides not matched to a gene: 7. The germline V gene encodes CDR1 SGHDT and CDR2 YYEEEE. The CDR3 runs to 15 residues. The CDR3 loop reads CASSLGAGGFNEQYF. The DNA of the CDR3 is TGTGCCAGCAGCTTGGGGGCGGGGGGATTTAACGAGCAGTACTTC.

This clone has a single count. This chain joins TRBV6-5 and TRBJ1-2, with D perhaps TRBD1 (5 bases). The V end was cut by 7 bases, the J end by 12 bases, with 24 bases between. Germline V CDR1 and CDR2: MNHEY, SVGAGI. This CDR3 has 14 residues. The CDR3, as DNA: TGTGCCAGCACCTCTGGCGGCAGGGAAGGAGGCCACACCTTC. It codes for CASTSGGREGGHTF.